This TCR beta chain stems from a study of blood T cell repertoires in COVID-19 (dated by TCRdb to the early 2020s). Broadly, across the study: Collaborator samples came from the United States, Italy and Spain and covered acute and convalescent phases of COVID-19. The prospective study material was composed of cDNA or gDNA derived from T cells, B-cell-depleted T cells, or PBMCs. Deeply sampled blood TCRbeta repertoires from subjects exposed to, actively infected with, or recovered from COVID-19 were included in the dataset. The repertoires were released in a freely available public database meant as a resource for research on the immune response to SARS-CoV-2. The samples were drawn from the first 160 participants of the ongoing ImmuneRACE study and from over 950 subjects provided by 6 global collaborators. The sample metadata nearly always contained a de-identified subject ID, COVID-19 status, age in years and sex. Where available, HLA class I and class II types were taken from metadata supplied by the sample provider and were not determined by assay-based typing. General conclusions and limits of the study: Clinical and demographic metadata were provided uncurated, with the amount varying by source and participant.

V drops 8 bases and J drops 6 bases, leaving 6 bases in between. The CDR3, from cysteine to phenylalanine, totals 10 residues. Solely the CDR3 DNA is kept, with 30 bases framed from the first base. For this clone: Its recognized antigen is unknown. Base qualities are not provided; no much larger clone lies one nucleotide away.

Each collaborating institution followed its own protocols to collect whole blood in K2EDTA tubes. For TCRbeta analysis, collaborators shipped samples as frozen whole blood, isolated PBMCs, or DNA extracted from either of those sample types. TCRbeta CDR3 regions were amplified from genomic DNA using the immunoSEQ Assay, a bias-controlled multiplex PCR. The source study handled its data this way. Nucleated cell counts per sample were estimated from amplification of reference gene primers within the assay. To quantify the absolute abundance of each unique TCRbeta CDR3 rearrangement, sequence reads were collapsed and filtered. For each sample, productive Simpson clonality was calculated by taking the square root of Simpson's diversity index across productive rearrangements. TCRdb stores this immuneACCESS table with in-frame sequences only. Part of the clones is absent; in the studies checked, under half of the shortfall reflects unresolved V genes, and no reason is known for the rest. V and J calls and clone size are as listed in that table; D and trimming were resolved from the DNA. Counted in this sample were some 110,000 clones; 82% of them appeared once. Around 4.8% of the sample rests with the top ten.

The sequenced sample consisted of peripheral blood. The rearrangement combines TRBV12-3 or TRBV12-4 with TRBJ2-3; there is no confident call for the D gene. This sequence was found in a man aged 55 to 69 with acute or convalescent COVID-19. The DNA sequence is TGTGCCAGCCACTTCGATACGCAGTATTTT. The translation is CASHFDTQYF.